This T cell receptor beta chain is drawn from a study of blood T cell repertoires in COVID-19. About the study: The study drew acute and convalescent COVID-19 samples from the United States, Italy and Spain. T cells, B-cell-depleted T cells, or PBMCs supplied cDNA or gDNA.

The CDR3 has 14 residues. CDR1 is SGHRS and CDR2 is YFSETQ in the germline V gene. The ends were cut back, 4 bases at V and 0 bases at J, with 10 bases in the middle. Authors' analysis steps: Reference gene primer amplification in the assay estimated nucleated cell counts. Profiling relied on immunoSEQ multiplex PCR, and the TCRdb table lists in-frame clones only, not all of them. That table supplies the V and J calls and clone size; D and trimming were determined from the DNA. The sample lists around 150,000 clones, roughly nine tenths occurring once. The sample consisted of peripheral blood. This sequence was found in a man aged 55 to 70 with acute or convalescent COVID-19. The V and J genes are TRBV5-1 and TRBJ1-2; D is unclear. Here the CDR3 DNA reads TGCGCCAGCAGCCGTGCGTTAGCTAACTATGGCTACACCTTC. This translates into CASSRALANYGYTF.